Listed here are 7 T cell receptor beta chains from one sample, sequenced in a study of tumor and adjacent non-tumor tissue in lung cancer. A modified ARM-PCR protocol with three rounds of nested PCR amplified TCRbeta. TCRdb fed the multiplex PCR reads into MiXCR, producing one record per CDR3 protein. The sample has about 110,000 distinct CDR3 sequences, 75% seen once. No cell sorting was done before RNA was extracted from the tissue. What was sequenced was lung tumor tissue. The receptors derive from an older woman with non-small cell lung cancer.

Of note for this clonotype: A much larger clonotype is one base distant, so this may be a read error. V is TRBV20-1 and J is TRBJ2-7; possible D gene TRBD2, 6 bases. Germline values: CDR1 DFQATT, CDR2 SNEGSKA (reference sequence). This CDR3 is built from 14 residues. CDR3 residues: CSDRGEEGFYEQYF. The CDR3 DNA follows: TGCAGTGATAGAGGGGAGGAGGGGTTCTACGAGCAGTACTTC.

As regards this clonotype: One junction end disagrees with the germline gene, perhaps due to a read error. Written as DNA, the CDR3 is TGTGCCAGTAGCTTAATTGGGCCGCCGGGACGCATGAAGACTGAAGCTTTCTTT. Protein product: CASSLIGPPGRMKTEAFF. The gene calls are TRBV11-3 and TRBJ1-1, with D maybe TRBD1 (5 bases). The CDR3 totals 18 residues. The germline gives CDR1 SGHNT, CDR2 YENEEA.

With regard to this clonotype: A read error may produce the germline difference seen at one junction end. The rearrangement uses TRBV10-1 and TRBJ2-3, with 11 bases matching TRBD2. Germline lookup yields CDR1 WNHNN and CDR2 SYGVQD (reference sequence). This CDR3 comprises 17 residues. CDR3 sequence (DNA): TGCACCAGCAGTGACTCCGCTAGCGGGAGGAGCGGGGTCACGCAGTATTTT. Translating gives CTSSDSASGRSGVTQYF.

Concerning this clonotype itself: Since the CDR3 does not end with the conserved phenylalanine or tryptophan, this likely comes from a read error. The chain is built from TRBV20-1 and TRBJ1-4; 7 bases match TRBD1. The CDR3 has 19 residues. V lost 2 bases to trimming and J lost 0 bases; unmatched junction nucleotides: 15. Germline lookup yields CDR1 DFQATT and CDR2 SNEGSKA (reference sequence). The CDR3 loop is CSARFGEPGGGATNEKLFI. The CDR3 DNA reads TGCAGTGCTAGATTTGGGGAGCCTGGAGGGGGCGCAACTAATGAAAAACTGTTTATT.

As concerns this clonotype: A junction end diverges from the germline sequence, so it may reflect a read error. The chain joins TRBV28 to TRBJ1-2; no reliable D call. In germline, CDR1 is MDHEN, CDR2 SYDVKM. There are 15 residues in the CDR3. For the CDR3, the DNA is TGTTCCAGCAGTCCGGTCAAGGTGACTCTATGGGGCTACACCTTC. Its protein product is CSSSPVKVTLWGYTF.

Note on this clonotype: This could be a read error, since a much larger clone is one nucleotide away. This chain connects TRBV6-2 or TRBV6-3 to TRBJ2-7; 13 nucleotides line up with TRBD2. This CDR3 has 16 amino acids. CDR1 is MNHEY, CDR2 SVGEGT, per germline. Written as DNA, the CDR3 is TGTGCCAGCAGTACGAGGGGACTAGCGGGACGTTACGAGCAGCACTTC. Translating it yields CASSTRGLAGRYEQHF.

Points on this clonotype: A much larger clonotype is one base distant, so this may be a read error. The chain combines TRBV20-1 with TRBJ2-3, with no clear D. This CDR3 spans 14 amino acids. Trimming left V 4 bases short and J 3 bases short, with 14 bases between. The V gene's germline CDR1 is DFQATT and CDR2 SNEGSKA (reference sequence). DNA of the CDR3: TGCAGTGCTATGGCTCAAAGGGCGACAGATACGCAGTATTTT. This translates into CSAMAQRATDTQYF.